This TCR beta chain was captured in a study of cytomegalovirus exposure and HLA in healthy donors (dated by TCRdb to between 2016 and 2019). Concerning the study at large: In an earlier analysis of 550 to 750 of the donors, 276 Gb of sequence data and 90 million to 120 million unique TCR beta sequences from about 180 million T cells were reported. An early release that covered approximately 600 HLA-typed donors contained around 330 gigabases of sequencing data and about 84 million unique TCR sequences. Of the approximately 370 genotyped donors, more than 75% were placed in the genetic ancestry cluster associated with self-reported Caucasian donors. The study aimed to test whether cataloging public T cell receptors could reveal signatures of past pathogen exposure. The study profiled the T cell repertoires of 666 subjects by immunosequencing and related them to cytomegalovirus serostatus. A separate validation cohort of over a hundred different subjects was used in addition to the 666-subject first cohort. High-throughput TCR immunosequencing, statistical association of individual TCRs with disease status, and machine learning were combined to predict cytomegalovirus infection status. A later analysis re-examined previously published TCR beta repertoires from more than 550 donors and added high-resolution HLA genotyping to investigate patterns of TCR occurrence. The later analysis used no new phenotypic data to find candidate immune exposures, relying instead on TCR beta sequences and their occurrence across donors. An earlier analysis of 500 to 750 of the donors applied high-throughput TCR beta sequencing to assess whether each TCR beta V gene segment acted as functional or pseudogenic. Alongside the repertoire data, information on donor age, sex, ethnicity and CMV serostatus was compiled. A later genetic analysis took genome-wide SNP genotypes for about three fifths of the roughly 670 donors and used that subset as a discovery cohort. All discovery cohort repertoires had been generated on a single sequencing platform. HLA typing covered class I and class II loci at four-digit resolution. Typing coverage differed by locus: A, B, C, DRB1 and DQB1 were typed in roughly 629-640 donors, DQA1 in 522, DPA1 in some 610, and DPB1 in just under 490. About 5 DR-DQ haplotypes were handled as single units for association and clustering, since linkage in the cohort was strong. Among about 410 genotyped donors of the cohort, an average of roughly 230,000 unique TCR beta nucleotide sequences was sequenced per donor, of which about 18% were non-productive.

On this clone: The antigen it binds to is not known. Per-nucleotide qualities are absent, and no much larger clonotype sits a single base away.

General study outcomes and caveats: In a later analysis, TCR association rates were found to vary across HLA loci, with the most associated TCRs seen for DRB1 alleles and the fewest for HLA-C alleles. A later analysis reported that several top co-occurrence clusters appeared linked to parvovirus B19, influenza, CMV and Epstein-Barr virus. Roughly uniform sequencing depth across donors was assumed in presence/absence analyses, although this assumption may not hold. An earlier analysis of approximately 570 of the donors showed that most TCR beta V segments appeared in productive rearrangements either about 87% or about 30% of the time, which broadly matched IMGT annotations. Because counts were too low, around 18 rarely observed V segments, including chromosome 9 orphons, were left out of the earlier analysis of 500 to 750 of the donors. Correlated functional status among segregating V segments might reflect linkage disequilibrium, but an unknown experimental factor could not be ruled out. Assigning TCR associations to individual alleles was difficult when HLA alleles, especially DR and DQ, strongly co-occurred. Because the 87-base-pair reads could not distinguish some IMGT-functional V segments, including TRBV6-2 and TRBV6-3, those segments were excluded. In vitro tests confirmed that a few of the cytomegalovirus-associated TCR beta chains recognize cytomegalovirus antigens. According to a later genetic analysis, donors in an Asian-associated ancestry cluster had fewer N-insertions in productive TCRs than the approximately 690-donor mean. Compared with equally common non-associated chains, HLA-associated TCR beta chains in a later analysis were more clonally expanded and had lower generation probabilities. The authors suggested that the approach could potentially be generalized to other disease states and immunological phenotypes. Most CMV-associated TCR beta chains appeared to be HLA-restricted in a later analysis, and the HLA associations seemed to be driven largely by CMV exposure. While some public TCRs were present in many individuals, most TCR sequences turned up only very rarely across donors. CMV serostatus was the only immune exposure information available for the cohort. This cohort had only TCR beta chains sequenced, and the lack of alpha or paired-chain data limited which features could be detected. A later analysis associated about 17,000 TCR beta sequences with specific HLA alleles at a false discovery rate of 0.05. A total of around 150 TCR beta chains were listed by the study as associated with cytomegalovirus. Cytomegalovirus status was reported to be diagnosed by the classifier with high specificity and sensitivity in both the original and validation cohorts. A group of highly shared sequence variants was considered likely to be a technical artifact of the sequencing pipeline. A further reported finding was that TCR beta sequences accurately predicted the HLA-A and HLA-B alleles for most subjects in the first cohort. Because some donors lacked HLA typing at each locus, the association tests relied only on the typed subset. In a later genetic analysis, a missense DCLRE1C variant was associated with V-gene and J-gene trimming of TCR beta chains, and the association was replicated in an independent cohort.

The cohort consisted of 650 to 850 healthy bone marrow donors. At the time of sampling, all cohort members were nominally healthy, though unrecorded immune exposures were likely present. The donor tested CMV seronegative, placing the donor among the 300 to 450 seronegative members of the cohort. Every donor gave a peripheral blood sample, and the peripheral blood mononuclear cells from that sample were used for TCR beta sequencing. Genomic DNA was extracted from the blood cell samples with the Qiagen DNeasy Blood Extraction Kit. The germline V gene (reference sequence) specifies LNHDA as CDR1 and SQIVND as CDR2. The CDR3 runs 20 amino acids, cysteine and phenylalanine included. The CDR3 DNA has 60 bases and is translated from base 1. V is cut back by 5 bases and J by 7 bases, with 25 bases in the junction unmatched. The library relied on the immunoSEQ multiplex PCR assay. For the multiplex PCR, a mixture combining 60 forward primers for TCR Vbeta segments and 13 reverse primers for TCR Jbeta segments was used. The CDR3 region of rearranged TCR beta genes was amplified from genomic DNA with a multiplex PCR assay. The Illumina HiSeq System was used to sequence the amplified TCR beta libraries as 87-base-pair reads. The published analysis was carried out like this. Across the roughly 700 repertoires, a later analysis counted 80 million or so unique TCR beta chains, about 10 million of which were shared by at least two donors. A nearest-neighbor algorithm error-corrected the raw reads and collapsed the reads into unique sequences, merging closely related sequences to remove PCR and sequencing errors. Alignment of CDR3 sequences to IMGT reference sequences was used to assign V, D and J gene segments. Each retained sequence needed at least a six-nucleotide match to both a V gene segment and a J gene segment. A rearrangement counted as productive if the CDR3 had no stop codons and remained in frame with V and J, and every other rearrangement counted as non-productive. CDR3 was defined by IMGT convention, running from the second conserved V-encoded cysteine to the conserved J-encoded phenylalanine. In an earlier analysis of more than 550 of the donors, sequences lacking an unambiguous match to a single V gene segment were excluded. An earlier analysis of just under 600 of the donors called V segments functional above 56.7% productive rearrangements and segregating when the between-donor standard deviation exceeded 5%. To diagnose cytomegalovirus status from the catalog of TCR beta chain sequences, a statistical classification framework was built. A later analysis assigned V and J genes by comparing TCR nucleotide sequences with IMGT/GENE-DB human TR gene sequences. In a later analysis, CDR3 sequences and most-parsimonious VDJ recombination scenarios were assigned using the TCRdist pipeline. In a later analysis, each TCR beta chain was defined by its CDR3 amino acid sequence together with its V-gene family, and reads without a unique V-gene family were excluded. As a way to deal with suspected cross-contamination and a sequencing artifact, a later analysis dropped 640 or so nucleotide sequences that were highly shared and had low generation probability. For each public chain, a later analysis derived a clonal expansion index from normalized ranks of inferred template counts within each repertoire. Generation probabilities in a later analysis came from a VDJ recombination model fitted to out-of-frame rearrangements, and those results were checked against IGoR. In a later analysis, hypergeometric tests were used to score TCR-TCR, TCR-HLA and TCR-CMV co-occurrence, with a repertoire-size bias correction applied to TCR pairs. To estimate false discovery rates, a later analysis permuted the HLA or CMV assignments 20 times. In a later analysis, co-occurring TCRs were grouped using DBSCAN, with TCRdist sequence similarity added in when clustering inside HLA-allele-positive subsets. Repertoires with fewer than 30,000 or more than 120,000 public chains, plus five repertoires with anomalous nucleotide sharing, were excluded from co-occurrence clustering. Here the immuneACCESS table is served through TCRdb, limited to in-frame sequences with V and J called. Missing clones are a known gap in these copies; in checked studies unresolved V genes cover under half, and the rest lacks a known reason. Clonal size and the V and J genes are those of that table, whereas D and trimming came from the DNA. Counted in this sample were 150,000 to 200,000 clones; roughly 80% of them appeared once. The leading ten clones occupy less than 2% of the sample.

The source material was PBMCs. The sequence is built from TRBV19 and TRBJ2-1; 8 middle bases align to TRBD1. The clonotype originates from a woman in her late teens or twenties in good health and CMV-seronegative. The sequenced DNA is TGTGCCAGTAGTGTCCACCAGGGGGCGGTATATGGTCTAGACGGGAATGAGCAGTTCTTC. The translation is CASSVHQGAVYGLDGNEQFF. The variable domain in full, with residues beyond the CDR3 obtained from the reference TRBV19 and TRBJ2-1 genes, is DGGITQSPKYLFRKEGQNVTLSCEQNLNHDAMYWYRQDPGQGLRLIYYSQIVNDFQKGDIAEGYSVSREKKESFPLTVTSAQKNPTAFYLCASSVHQGAVYGLDGNEQFFGPGTRLTVL.